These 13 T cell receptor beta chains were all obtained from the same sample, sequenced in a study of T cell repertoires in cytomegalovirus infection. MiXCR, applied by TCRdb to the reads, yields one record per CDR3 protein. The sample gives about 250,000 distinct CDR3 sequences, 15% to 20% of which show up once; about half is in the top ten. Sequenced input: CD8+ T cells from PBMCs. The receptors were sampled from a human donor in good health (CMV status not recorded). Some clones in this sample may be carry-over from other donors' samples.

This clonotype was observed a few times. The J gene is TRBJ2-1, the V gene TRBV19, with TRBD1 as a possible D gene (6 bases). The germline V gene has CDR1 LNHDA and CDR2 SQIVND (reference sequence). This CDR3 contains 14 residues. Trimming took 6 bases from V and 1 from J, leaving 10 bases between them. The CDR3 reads CASRGHESYNEQFF. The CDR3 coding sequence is TGTGCCAGTAGGGGACACGAGTCCTACAATGAGCAGTTCTTC. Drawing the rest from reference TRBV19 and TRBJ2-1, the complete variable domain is DGGITQSPKYLFRKEGQNVTLSCEQNLNHDAMYWYRQDPGQGLRLIYYSQIVNDFQKGDIAEGYSVSREKKESFPLTVTSAQKNPTAFYLCASRGHESYNEQFFGPGTRLTVL.

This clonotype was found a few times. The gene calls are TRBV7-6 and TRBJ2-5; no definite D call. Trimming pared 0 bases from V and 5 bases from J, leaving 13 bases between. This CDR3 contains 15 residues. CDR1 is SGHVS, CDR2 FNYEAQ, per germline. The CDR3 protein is CASSLALLGYETQYF. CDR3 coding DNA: TGTGCCAGCAGCTTAGCGCTTCTAGGATATGAGACCCAGTACTTC.

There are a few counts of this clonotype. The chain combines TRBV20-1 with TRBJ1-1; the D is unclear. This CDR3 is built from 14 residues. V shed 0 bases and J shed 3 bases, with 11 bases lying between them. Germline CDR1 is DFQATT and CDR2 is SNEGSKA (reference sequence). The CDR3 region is CSARDREGYTEAFF. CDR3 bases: TGCAGTGCTAGAGATAGAGAAGGTTACACTGAAGCTTTCTTT.

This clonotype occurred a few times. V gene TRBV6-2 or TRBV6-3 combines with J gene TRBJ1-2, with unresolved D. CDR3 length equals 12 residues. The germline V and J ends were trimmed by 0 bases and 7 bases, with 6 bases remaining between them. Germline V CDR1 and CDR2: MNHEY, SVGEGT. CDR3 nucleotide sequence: TGTGCCAGCAGTTACTCAGGGCTTGGCTACACCTTC. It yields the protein CASSYSGLGYTF.

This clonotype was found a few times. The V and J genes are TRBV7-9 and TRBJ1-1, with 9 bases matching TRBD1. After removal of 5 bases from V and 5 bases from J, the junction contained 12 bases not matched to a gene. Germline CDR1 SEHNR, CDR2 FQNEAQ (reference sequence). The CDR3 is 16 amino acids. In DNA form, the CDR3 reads TGTGCCAGCAGCCGAGGGAACAGGGGGCTGTTGACTGAAGCTTTCTTT. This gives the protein CASSRGNRGLLTEAFF.

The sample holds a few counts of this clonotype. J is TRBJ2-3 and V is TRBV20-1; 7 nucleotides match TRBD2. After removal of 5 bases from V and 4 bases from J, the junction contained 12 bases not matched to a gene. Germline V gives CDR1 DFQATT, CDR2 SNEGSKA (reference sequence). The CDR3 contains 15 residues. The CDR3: CSAPLGGFEADTQYF. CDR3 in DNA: TGCAGTGCTCCCTTGGGGGGGTTCGAGGCAGATACGCAGTATTTT.

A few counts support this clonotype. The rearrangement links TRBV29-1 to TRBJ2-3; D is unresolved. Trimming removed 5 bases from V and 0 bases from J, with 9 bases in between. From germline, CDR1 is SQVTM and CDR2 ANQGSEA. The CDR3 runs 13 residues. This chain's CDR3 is CSVLGDSTDTQYF. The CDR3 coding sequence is TGCAGCGTTCTCGGTGATAGCACAGATACGCAGTATTTT.

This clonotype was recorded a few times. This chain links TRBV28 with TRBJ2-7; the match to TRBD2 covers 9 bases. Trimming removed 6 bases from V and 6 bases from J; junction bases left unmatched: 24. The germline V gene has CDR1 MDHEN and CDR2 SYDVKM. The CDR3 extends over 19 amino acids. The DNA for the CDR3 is TGTGCCAGCAGCCCCCCCTTGCCGGGACTAGCTGGAGGATTTGGCGAGCAGTACTTC. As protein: CASSPPLPGLAGGFGEQYF.

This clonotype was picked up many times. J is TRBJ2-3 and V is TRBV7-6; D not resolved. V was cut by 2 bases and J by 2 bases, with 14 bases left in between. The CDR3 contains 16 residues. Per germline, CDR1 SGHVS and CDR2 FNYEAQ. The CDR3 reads CASSLIPLGSTDTQYF. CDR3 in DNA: TGTGCCAGCAGCTTAATCCCTTTGGGTTCCACAGATACGCAGTATTTT.

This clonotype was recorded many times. The CDR3 spells CASSTDVTDYGYTF. CDR3 DNA: TGTGCCAGCAGCACCGACGTGACGGACTATGGCTACACCTTC. The rearrangement uses TRBV7-2 and TRBJ1-2; D is undetermined. Per the germline V gene, CDR1 is SGHTA and CDR2 is FQGNSA. CDR3 length: 14 residues. With 5 bases removed from V and 3 bases from J, the gap between germline ends came to 13 bases.

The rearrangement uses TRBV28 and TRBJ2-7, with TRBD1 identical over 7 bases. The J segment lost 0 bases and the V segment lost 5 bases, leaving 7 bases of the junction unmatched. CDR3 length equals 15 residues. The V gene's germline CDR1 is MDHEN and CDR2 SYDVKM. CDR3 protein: CASSPTGVPSYEQYF. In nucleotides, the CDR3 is TGTGCCAGCAGTCCAACAGGGGTCCCCTCCTACGAGCAGTACTTC.

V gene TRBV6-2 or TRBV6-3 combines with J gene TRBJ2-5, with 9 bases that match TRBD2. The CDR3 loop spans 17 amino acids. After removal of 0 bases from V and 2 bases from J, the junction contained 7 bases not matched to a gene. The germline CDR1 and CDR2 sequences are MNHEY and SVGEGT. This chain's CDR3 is CASSYSVLAGPQETQYF. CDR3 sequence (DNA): TGTGCCAGCAGTTACTCGGTTCTAGCGGGGCCTCAAGAGACCCAGTACTTC.

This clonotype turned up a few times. CDR3 amino acids: CSAALDREAFF. The CDR3 nucleotides are TGCAGTGCCGCCCTCGACAGAGAAGCTTTCTTT. The chain combines TRBV20-1 with TRBJ1-1, with D possibly TRBD1 on 5 matching bases. The CDR3 runs 11 residues. CDR1 is DFQATT and CDR2 is SNEGSKA in the germline V gene (reference sequence). V was pared by 6 bases and J by 8 bases, with 13 bases between.